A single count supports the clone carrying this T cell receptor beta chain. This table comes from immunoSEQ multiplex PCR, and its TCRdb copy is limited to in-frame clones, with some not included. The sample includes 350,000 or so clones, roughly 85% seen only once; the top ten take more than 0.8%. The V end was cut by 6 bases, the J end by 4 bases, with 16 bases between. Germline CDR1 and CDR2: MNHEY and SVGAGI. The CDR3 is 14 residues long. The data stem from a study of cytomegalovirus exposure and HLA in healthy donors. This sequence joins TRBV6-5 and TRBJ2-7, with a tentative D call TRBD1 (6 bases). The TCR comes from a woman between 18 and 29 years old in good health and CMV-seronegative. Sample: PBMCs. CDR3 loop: CASSRDTLGYEQYF. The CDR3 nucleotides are TGTGCCAGCAGCCGGGACACCCTAGGATACGAGCAGTACTTC.